Included here is one T cell receptor beta chain sequence, with context. The antigen is not known. Germline V gives CDR1 SGHRS, CDR2 YFSETQ. This CDR3 is built from 13 residues. V shed 0 bases and J shed 7 bases, with 8 bases lying between them. The primer mix had 60 Vbeta and 13 Jbeta primers. Clones were sequenced by immunoSEQ multiplex PCR, and TCRdb holds only the in-frame ones, with some missing. The sample contains roughly 200,000 clones, around 77% of which appear only once. The entry originates in a study of cytomegalovirus exposure and HLA in healthy donors. Regarding the study as a whole: Later analysis identified several of the most significant clusters that appeared linked to common viral pathogens.

This sequence originates from a man younger than 40 in good health and CMV-seronegative. This chain links TRBV5-1 with TRBJ2-1; D remains ambiguous. Sequences were obtained from PBMCs. CDR3 region: CASSLGAANEQFF. The DNA for the CDR3 is TGCGCCAGCAGCTTGGGAGCTGCGAATGAGCAGTTCTTC.